The T cell receptor (beta chain) described here comes from a study of cytomegalovirus exposure and HLA in healthy donors. Worth noting for this clone: Antigen: not known.

Germline CDR1 is MNHEY and CDR2 is SMNVEV (reference sequence). CDR3 length equals 15 residues. The ends lost 3 bases at V and 7 bases at J; junction bases unmatched: 3. It was with 60 Vbeta and 13 Jbeta primers that the PCR ran. In the source study's methods: Later, an analysis found 80 million or so unique TCR beta chains, and around 12 million of these were shared. The protocol was immunoSEQ multiplex PCR, while the TCRdb copy is restricted to in-frame clones and leaves out a portion. The V and J calls and the clone size are those of that table, but D and trimming were determined from the DNA. The sample features more than 50,000 clones, with approximately 13% in its top ten. The study's findings and limits: Presence/absence analyses assumed roughly uniform sequencing depth across donors, which may not hold. Analysis was performed later, and it showed HLA-associated TCR beta chains to be more clonally expanded than equally common others.

This receptor was taken from a man aged 18-30 years in good health and CMV-seropositive. The sample comprised PBMCs. The J gene is TRBJ2-1, the V gene TRBV27; 13 bases are a match to TRBD2. In nucleotides, the CDR3 is TGTGCCAGCAGTTTTGGACTAGCGGGAGCAAATGAGCAGTTCTTC. Residues: CASSFGLAGANEQFF.